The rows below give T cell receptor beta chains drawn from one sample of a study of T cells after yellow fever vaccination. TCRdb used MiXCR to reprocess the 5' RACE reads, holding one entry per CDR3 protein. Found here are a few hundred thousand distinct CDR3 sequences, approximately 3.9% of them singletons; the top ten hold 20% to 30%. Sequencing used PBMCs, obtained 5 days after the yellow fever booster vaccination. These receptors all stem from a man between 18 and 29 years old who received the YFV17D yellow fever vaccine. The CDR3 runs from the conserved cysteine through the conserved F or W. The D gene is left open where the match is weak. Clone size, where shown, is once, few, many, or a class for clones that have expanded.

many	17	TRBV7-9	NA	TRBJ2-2	TGTGCCAGCAGCCCCAGACAGGCGTTACTGAACACCGGGGAGCTGTTTTTT	CASSPRQALLNTGELFF
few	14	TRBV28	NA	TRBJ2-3	TGTGCCAGCCGGGGGCTGCCCCCGATGGATACGCAGTATTTT	CASRGLPPMDTQYF
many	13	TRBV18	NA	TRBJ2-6	TGTGCCAGCTCGCAATCTGGGGCCAACGTCCTGACTTTC	CASSQSGANVLTF
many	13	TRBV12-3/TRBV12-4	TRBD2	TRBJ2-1	TGTGCCAGCAGTTTAGGCGGGACTAGTAGGGCGCTCTTC	CASSLGGTSRALF
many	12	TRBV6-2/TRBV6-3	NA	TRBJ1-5	TGTGCCAGCAGTTTTCTCAATCAGCCCCAGCATTTT	CASSFLNQPQHF
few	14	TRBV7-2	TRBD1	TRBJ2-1	TGTGCGACAAGGGGACAGGGGGGAAACAATGAGCAGTTCTTC	CATRGQGGNNEQFF
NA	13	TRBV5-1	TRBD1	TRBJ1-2	TGCGCCAGCAGCTGGGACAGCGACTATGGCTACACCTTC	CASSWDSDYGYTF
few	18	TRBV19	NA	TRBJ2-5	TGTGCCAGTAGTATAAGGGGGGAAGGGACAGCCCGCCGTACGACCCAGTACTTC	CASSIRGEGTARRTTQYF
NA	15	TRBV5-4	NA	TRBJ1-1	TGTGCCAGCAGCTTGTTCCAGGGATCGGACACTGAAGCTTTCTTT	CASSLFQGSDTEAFF
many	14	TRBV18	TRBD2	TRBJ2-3	TGTGCCAGCTCACCAACTAGCGGAACAGATACGCAGTATTTT	CASSPTSGTDTQYF
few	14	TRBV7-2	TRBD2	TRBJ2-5	TGTGCCAGCAGCACCCGGACTAGAGGGGAGACCCAGTACTTC	CASSTRTRGETQYF
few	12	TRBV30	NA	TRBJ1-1	TGTGCCTGGAGCCGGGGGTGGACTGAAGCTTTCTTT	CAWSRGWTEAFF
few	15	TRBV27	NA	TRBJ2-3	TGTGCCAGCAGTTTTGGGACCCTTAGCACAGATACGCAGTATTTT	CASSFGTLSTDTQYF
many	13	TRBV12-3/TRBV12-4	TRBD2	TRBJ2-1	TGTGCCAGCAGTTTAAGCGGGGGGCCAGAGCAGTTCTTC	CASSLSGGPEQFF
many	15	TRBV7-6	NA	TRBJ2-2	TGTGCCAGCAGCGACGCACCGGTGAACACCGGGGAGCTGTTTTTT	CASSDAPVNTGELFF
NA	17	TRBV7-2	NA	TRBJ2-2	TGTGCCAGCAGTAGAAATTCCGGGCCGGGGCTCACCGGGGAGCTGTTTTTT	CASSRNSGPGLTGELFF
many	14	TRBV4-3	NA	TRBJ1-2	TGCGCCAGCAGCCAAGATGGAGGGGGCTATGGCTACACCTTC	CASSQDGGGYGYTF
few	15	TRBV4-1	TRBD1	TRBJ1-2	TGCGCCAGCAGCCAGCTTCCGGGACAGGGCTTTGGCTACACCTTC	CASSQLPGQGFGYTF
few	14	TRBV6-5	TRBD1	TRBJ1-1	TGTGCCAGCAGGTACGACAGGGGCCCCACTGAAGCTTTCTTT	CASRYDRGPTEAFF
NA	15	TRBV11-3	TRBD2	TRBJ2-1	TGTGCCAGCAGCTTAGTCGGGGGAGGGTACTATGAGCAGTTCTTC	CASSLVGGGYYEQFF
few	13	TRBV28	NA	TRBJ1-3	TGTGCCAGCAGTTATAGGGGAAGGGACACCATATATTTT	CASSYRGRDTIYF
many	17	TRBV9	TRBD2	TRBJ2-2	TGTGCCAGCAGCGTAGGGGGACTAGCGGGGACCACCGGGGAGCTGTTTTTT	CASSVGGLAGTTGELFF
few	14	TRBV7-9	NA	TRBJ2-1	TGTGCCAGCAGCTCATGGACCTCCAACAATGAGCAGTTCTTC	CASSSWTSNNEQFF
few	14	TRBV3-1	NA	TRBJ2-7	TGTGCCAGCAGCCAAGGGACATGGCGGTACGAGCAGTACTTC	CASSQGTWRYEQYF
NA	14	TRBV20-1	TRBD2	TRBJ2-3	TGCGGGAACTTGTTAGCGGGGAGCACAGATACGCAGTATTTT	CGNLLAGSTDTQYF